This T cell receptor beta chain is from a study of blood T cells in healthy people across ages. The use of a sample-barcoded 5' primer and a J-beta primer mix characterized a second PCR of roughly 6 to 11 cycles. A single record per CDR3 protein comes from TCRdb applying MiXCR to the 5' RACE reads. The profile shows over 1,500,000 distinct CDR3 sequences, less than 50% of them singletons. Comments on this clonotype: Its specificity is unknown.

The germline V and J ends were trimmed by 4 bases and 4 bases, with 12 bases remaining between them. Germline V gives CDR1 KGHDR, CDR2 SFDVKD. This CDR3 is built from 14 residues. Study-wide results and caveats: Age brought a roughly linear fall in TCR beta diversity measured per million T cells. Considered underestimates were the diversity estimates obtained from one million T cells.

The clonotype comes from a woman between 35 and 50 years old in good health. The chain carries TRBV24-1 and TRBJ1-2; D remains ambiguous. The sample consisted of blood. The CDR3 region has the DNA TGTGCCACCAGTGACTTGCGTCTTAGCTATGGCTACACCTTC. It translates to CATSDLRLSYGYTF.